The 9 T cell receptor beta chains listed next were all sequenced from one sample in a study of cytomegalovirus exposure and HLA in healthy donors. The PCR employed 60 Vbeta primers together with 13 Jbeta primers. Sequencing was performed with immunoSEQ multiplex PCR; in TCRdb, only in-frame clones are kept and a portion is missing. The profile shows 150,000 to 200,000 clones, about 81% of them singletons. The sample taken for sequencing was PBMCs. The receptors come from a girl aged 2-9 years in good health and CMV-seropositive.

The V gene is TRBV15, the J gene TRBJ2-3; unclear D gene. Germline CDR1 and CDR2: LNHNV and YYDKDF (reference sequence). Deletions cut 0 bases from V and 0 bases from J, with 4 bases between. This CDR3 is 14 amino acids long. Written as DNA, the CDR3 is TGTGCCACCAGCAGAGAGGCCAGCACAGATACGCAGTATTTT. As protein: CATSREASTDTQYF.

This chain links TRBV10-3 with TRBJ1-6; D is unresolved. The CDR3 loop spans 13 amino acids. Germline values: CDR1 ENHRY, CDR2 SYGVKD. V lost 1 base and J 7 bases, leaving 5 bases between the germline ends. CDR3 sequence: CAISEYGNSPLHF. CDR3 in DNA: TGTGCCATCAGTGAGTACGGGAATTCACCCCTCCACTTT.

This chain links TRBV7-8 with TRBJ2-3; 7 bases are shared with TRBD2. The CDR3 runs 17 residues. In germline, CDR1 is SGHVS, CDR2 FQNEAQ. Trimming at V came to 2 bases and at J to 4 bases, leaving 12 bases not matched to a gene. The CDR3 DNA reads TGTGCCAGCAGCTTACGGCTTGGTAGCGGGTTCCCAGATACGCAGTATTTT. Protein sequence: CASSLRLGSGFPDTQYF.

The chain links TRBV6-5 to TRBJ1-2; the match to TRBD1 covers 10 bases. This CDR3 has 15 amino acids. CDR1 and CDR2 from the germline V gene are MNHEY and SVGAGI. Trimming at V came to 4 bases and at J to 8 bases, leaving 10 bases not matched to a gene. The CDR3 DNA reads TGTGCCAGCAGTTTCCTACCCGGGACAGGGGACGGCTACACCTTC. Protein product: CASSFLPGTGDGYTF.

A single count supports this clone. The chain links TRBV4-1 to TRBJ1-3, with no clear D. The V end was cut by 4 bases, the J end by 0 bases, with 10 bases between. Germline values: CDR1 MGHRA, CDR2 YSYEKL. This CDR3 has 15 residues. CDR3 sequence: CASSRFIGSGNTIYF. The CDR3 DNA reads TGCGCCAGCAGCCGATTCATCGGCTCTGGAAACACCATATATTTT.

The chain uses TRBV7-3 and TRBJ2-3, with D perhaps TRBD1 (5 bases). This CDR3 comprises 15 residues. V lost 1 base and J 2 bases, leaving 10 bases between the germline ends. Germline V lookup: CDR1 SGHTA, CDR2 FQGTGA. The CDR3 loop reads CASSLIGVSTDTQYF. For the CDR3, the DNA is TGTGCCAGCAGCTTAATAGGGGTTTCCACAGATACGCAGTATTTT.

The chain is built from TRBV2 and TRBJ2-7; D ambiguous. Trimming shortened V by 3 bases and J by 2 bases, and 5 bases separated the two germline ends. The CDR3 covers 12 residues. In germline, CDR1 is SNHLY, CDR2 FYNNEI. The CDR3 loop reads CASSDSTYEQYF. CDR3 DNA: TGTGCCAGCAGTGACAGTACCTACGAGCAGTACTTC.

This chain uses TRBV5-1 with TRBJ1-1; unclear D gene. The germline V gene encodes CDR1 SGHRS and CDR2 YFSETQ. The CDR3 consists of 15 residues. Between the trimmed V and J ends, which lost 4 bases and 0 bases, there was a span of 13 bases. As DNA, the CDR3 is TGCGCCAGCAGCCCGCGGTCCTCAATGAACACTGAAGCTTTCTTT. This encodes CASSPRSSMNTEAFF.

This clone was detected only a few times. J is TRBJ2-7 and V is TRBV6-5, with 10 bases matching TRBD2. The CDR3 is made up of 16 amino acids. Germline CDR1 and CDR2: MNHEY and SVGAGI. Germline trimming cut 4 bases from V and 0 bases from J; bases unmatched to any gene: 6. DNA for the CDR3: TGTGCCAGCAGTTGGACTAGCGGCTTTTTCTCCTACGAGCAGTACTTC. Its protein product is CASSWTSGFFSYEQYF.